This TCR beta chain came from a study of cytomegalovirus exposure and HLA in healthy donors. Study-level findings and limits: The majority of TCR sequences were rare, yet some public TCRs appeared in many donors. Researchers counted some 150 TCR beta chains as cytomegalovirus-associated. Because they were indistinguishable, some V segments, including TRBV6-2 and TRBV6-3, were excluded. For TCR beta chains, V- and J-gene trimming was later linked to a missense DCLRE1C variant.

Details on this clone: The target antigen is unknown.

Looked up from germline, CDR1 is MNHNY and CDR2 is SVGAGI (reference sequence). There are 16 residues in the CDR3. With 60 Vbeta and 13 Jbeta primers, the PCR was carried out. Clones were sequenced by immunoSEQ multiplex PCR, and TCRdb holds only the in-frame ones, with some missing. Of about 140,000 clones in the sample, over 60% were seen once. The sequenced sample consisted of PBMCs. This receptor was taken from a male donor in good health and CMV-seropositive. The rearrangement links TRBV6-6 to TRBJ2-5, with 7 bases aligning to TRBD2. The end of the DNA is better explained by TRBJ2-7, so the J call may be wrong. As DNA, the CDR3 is TGTGCCAGCAGTCCTATTAGCGGGTCTCTTTCCTACGAGCAGTACTTC. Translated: CASSPISGSLSYEQYF.